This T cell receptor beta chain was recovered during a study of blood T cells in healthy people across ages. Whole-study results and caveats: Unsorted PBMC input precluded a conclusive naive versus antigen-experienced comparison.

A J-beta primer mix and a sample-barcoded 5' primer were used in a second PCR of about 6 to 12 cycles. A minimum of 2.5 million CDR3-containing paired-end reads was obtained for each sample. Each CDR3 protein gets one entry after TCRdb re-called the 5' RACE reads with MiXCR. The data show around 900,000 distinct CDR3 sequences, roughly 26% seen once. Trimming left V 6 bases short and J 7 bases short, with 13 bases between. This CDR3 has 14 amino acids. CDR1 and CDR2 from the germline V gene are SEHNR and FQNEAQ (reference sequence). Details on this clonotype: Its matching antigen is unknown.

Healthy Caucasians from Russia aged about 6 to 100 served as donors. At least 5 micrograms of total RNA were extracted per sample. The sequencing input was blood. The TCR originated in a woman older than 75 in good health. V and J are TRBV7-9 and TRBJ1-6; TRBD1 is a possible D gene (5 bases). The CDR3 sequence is CASRHRDGNSPLHF. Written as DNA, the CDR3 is TGTGCCAGCAGGCACCGGGACGGAAATTCACCCCTCCACTTT.